Included here is one T cell receptor beta chain sequence, with context. It lacks a known antigen. No base qualities exist here, and no much larger clone lies one base off it. These data come from a study of T cell changes during pregnancy in multiple sclerosis (dated by TCRdb to the late 2010s). With regard to the full study: The study examined how the T cell repertoire changed over the course of pregnancy in women with multiple sclerosis.

The CDR3 covers 15 residues, taking in both the cysteine and the phenylalanine. The only DNA kept is the CDR3, 45 bases in frame from the first base. For CDR1 and CDR2, the germline V gene (reference sequence) lists MNHEY and SMNVEV. Unmatched junction bases come to 10, with V trimmed by 5 bases and J by 5 bases. To prepare the library, the immunoSEQ multiplex PCR assay was applied. Not all clones reach the TCRdb copy of this immuneACCESS table, which keeps in-frame sequences only. Checked studies attribute under half of the gap to unresolved V genes and leave the rest unexplained. This sample has roughly 52,000 clones in its table, and under 95% of those were observed once. About 3% of the sample is taken by the ten largest.

The chain was built from TRBV27 and TRBJ1-1; 8 middle bases align to TRBD1. The sequencing here drew on CD8+ T cells from peripheral blood mononuclear cells, taken in the third trimester of pregnancy. This TCR derives from a female donor with multiple sclerosis, enrolled in a pregnancy study. This receptor carries the CDR3 CASSPGQGSFTEAFF. The sequenced DNA is TGTGCCAGCAGTCCCGGACAGGGAAGCTTTACTGAAGCTTTCTTT.